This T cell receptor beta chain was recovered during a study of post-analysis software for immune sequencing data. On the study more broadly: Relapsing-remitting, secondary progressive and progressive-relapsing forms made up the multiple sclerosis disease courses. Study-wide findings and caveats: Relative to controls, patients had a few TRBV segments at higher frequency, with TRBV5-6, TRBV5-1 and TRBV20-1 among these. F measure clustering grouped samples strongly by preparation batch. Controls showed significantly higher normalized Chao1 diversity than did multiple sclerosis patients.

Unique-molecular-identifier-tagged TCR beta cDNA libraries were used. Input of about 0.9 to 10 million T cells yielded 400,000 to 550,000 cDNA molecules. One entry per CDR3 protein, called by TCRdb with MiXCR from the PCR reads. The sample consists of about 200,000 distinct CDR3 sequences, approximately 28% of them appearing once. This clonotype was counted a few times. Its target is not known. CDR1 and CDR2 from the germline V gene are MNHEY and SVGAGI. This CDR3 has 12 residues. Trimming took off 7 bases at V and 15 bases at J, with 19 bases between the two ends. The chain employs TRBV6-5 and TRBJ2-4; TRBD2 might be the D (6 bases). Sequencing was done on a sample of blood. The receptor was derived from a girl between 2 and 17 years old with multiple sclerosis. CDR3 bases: TGTGCCAGCACTACAACCGATGGGAGGACGTACTTC. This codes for CASTTTDGRTYF.